This T cell receptor (beta chain) was sequenced in a study of cytomegalovirus exposure and HLA in healthy donors. Use of 60 Vbeta and 13 Jbeta primers characterized the PCR. As handled by the study authors: The authors later counted about 80 million unique TCR beta chains, 8.5 million to 13 million of them shared. This table comes from immunoSEQ multiplex PCR, and its TCRdb copy is limited to in-frame clones, with some not included. The DNA gave D and trimming, while V, J and clone size come from that table. The sample consists of around 150,000 clones, roughly three fifths of them appearing once. The study's findings and limits: An analysis was carried out later, and it reportedly showed fewer N-insertions in an Asian-associated ancestry cluster than the approximately 670-donor mean. Per published accounts, TCR beta sequences correctly predicted the HLA-A and HLA-B alleles of most subjects. TCR beta chain V- and J-gene trimming was linked, in a later analysis, to a missense variant in DCLRE1C.

This clone has a handful of counts. Antigen: not known. Germline CDR1 and CDR2: ENHRY and SYGVKD. V lost 6 bases, J lost 6 bases, and 8 bases stayed unmatched. The CDR3 spans 16 residues. This sequence originates from a woman in her fifties or sixties in good health and CMV-seronegative. The genes are TRBV10-3 and TRBJ2-2; TRBD2 aligns across 12 bases. The sample taken for sequencing was PBMCs. Here the CDR3 DNA reads TGTGCCATCAGAGGAATTCTAGCGGGAGGGTCCGGGGAGCTGTTTTTT. Protein: CAIRGILAGGSGELFF.